This TCR beta chain originates from a study of T cells in women clearing cervical HPV infection. The junction had 6 bases not matched to a gene; V was cut back by 4 bases and J by 3 bases. The CDR3 is made up of 14 amino acids. Germline lookup yields CDR1 SGHRS and CDR2 YFSETQ. Study-wide results and caveats: Timing of associations relative to infection is unclear; T-cell subsets were not isolated.

As for this clone: Antigen: not known. The CDR3 end lies 3 residues beyond the end of the read and is filled in from the germline J gene.

Here immunoSEQ multiplex PCR was the method, and the copy in TCRdb shows in-frame clones only, minus some. This table lists fewer than 30,000 clones. The receptor's source is a woman between 18 and 70 years old with a cervical HPV16 infection that either progressed to CIN3+ or cleared (not recorded which). The sequenced sample consisted of blood buffy coat. The chain employs TRBV5-1 and TRBJ1-2; the match to TRBD1 covers 7 bases. The sequenced part of the CDR3 DNA is TGCGCCAGCAGCACCCAGGGGGTTGACTATGGC. Translated: CASSTQGVDYG. The entire CDR3 sequence reads CASSTQGVDYGYTF.